This TCR beta chain was sequenced during a study of cytomegalovirus exposure and HLA in healthy donors. 60 Vbeta and 13 Jbeta primers were used in PCR. Assay used: immunoSEQ multiplex PCR; TCRdb lists only in-frame clones, some missing. The table includes tens of thousands of clones, approximately 67% detected once. V was clipped by 4 bases and J by 1 base, with 11 bases between them. This CDR3 region has 14 residues. CDR1 and CDR2 (germline): SGDLS, YYNGEE. The sample consisted of PBMCs. The rearrangement joins TRBV9 to TRBJ1-1, with unresolved D. The clonotype comes from a man aged 40-50 years in good health and CMV-seropositive. The CDR3, as DNA: TGTGCCAGCAGCTCCCAGCGCACGAACACTGAAGCTTTCTTT. Protein: CASSSQRTNTEAFF. Complete variable domain (other parts from reference TRBV9 and TRBJ1-1): DSGVTQTPKHLITATGQRVTLRCSPRSGDLSVYWYQQSLDQGLQFLIQYYNGEERAKGNILERFSAQQFPDLHSELNLSSLELGDSALYFCASSSQRTNTEAFFGQGTRLTVV.